The clone carrying this T cell receptor (beta chain) was recorded only once. This record comes from a study of blood T cell repertoires in COVID-19. The V end lost 4 bases, the J end lost 5 bases, and 18 bases lay between the germline ends. CDR3 length equals 15 residues. Per germline, CDR1 SGHRS and CDR2 YFSETQ. The repertoire was sequenced with immunoSEQ multiplex PCR; TCRdb's copy has only in-frame clones and lacks some. The table has under 200,000 clones, around 77% seen once; the top ten hold about 7%. This sequence was found in an older man with active or convalescent COVID-19. The rearrangement uses TRBV5-1 and TRBJ1-1, with a weak D call TRBD1 (5 bases). Sequencing was done on a sample of peripheral blood. The CDR3, as DNA: TGCGCCAGCAGCGGGCTAGGGGATGGGAGGACTGAAGCTTTCTTT. Protein product: CASSGLGDGRTEAFF.